These 14 T cell receptor beta chains were all obtained from the same sample, sequenced in a study of early T cells in non-severe SARS-CoV-2 infection. TCRdb itself ran the 5' RACE reads through MiXCR, one entry per CDR3 protein. The table includes around 63,000 distinct CDR3 sequences, roughly 10% detected once. Source: whole blood, taken at baseline. These receptors were obtained from an adult who was a healthcare worker with PCR-confirmed SARS-CoV-2 infection or an uninfected control (not recorded which).

This clonotype was seen ten or more times. V gene TRBV6-5 combines with J gene TRBJ2-7; tentative D call: TRBD2 (5 bases). The CDR3 loop spans 15 amino acids. Germline V gives CDR1 MNHEY, CDR2 SVGAGI. Trimming removed 2 bases from V and 0 bases from J, with 11 bases in between. The CDR3 loop reads CASSYRDSPSYEQYF. The CDR3 DNA reads as TGTGCCAGCAGTTACCGGGATTCCCCCTCCTACGAGCAGTACTTC.

This clonotype was observed a few times. The chain couples TRBV7-8 to TRBJ2-3; D may be TRBD2 (6 bases). CDR1 SGHVS and CDR2 FQNEAQ come from the germline V gene. The V end was cut by 6 bases, the J end by 2 bases, with 18 bases between. The CDR3 has 16 amino acids. The DNA for the CDR3 is TGTGCCAGCAGTCTGTGGGCGGGGCGGGACACAGATACGCAGTATTTT. Protein sequence: CASSLWAGRDTDTQYF.

J is TRBJ2-7 and V is TRBV28; TRBD2 matches 7 bases. Germline V gene sequence: CDR1 MDHEN, CDR2 SYDVKM. J gave up 5 bases and V 5 bases, and 12 bases lay outside the gene matches. The CDR3 consists of 15 residues. CDR3 in amino acids: CASSPTGEGRDEQYF. As DNA, the CDR3 is TGTGCCAGCAGTCCCACCGGGGAGGGTAGGGACGAGCAGTACTTC.

This clonotype was observed at least ten times. The V gene is TRBV20-1, the J gene TRBJ2-7, with 7 bases aligning to TRBD2. J lost 0 bases, V lost 6 bases, and 8 bases had no gene match. The germline gives CDR1 DFQATT, CDR2 SNEGSKA (reference sequence). The CDR3 runs to 14 residues. The CDR3 DNA is TGCAGTGCGCCCTCCGGGACTAACTCCTACGAGCAGTACTTC. Translated: CSAPSGTNSYEQYF.

This clonotype was found a few times. The chain has TRBV5-5 and TRBJ2-3; D perhaps matches TRBD2 (6 bases). The CDR3 has 17 residues. Trimming removed 0 bases at V and 0 bases at J, with 14 bases between. CDR1 and CDR2 from the germline V gene are SGHKS and YYEKEE (reference sequence). The CDR3 DNA follows: TGTGCCAGCAGCTTGGTGGCTAGCGCCACCAGCACAGATACGCAGTATTTT. It specifies CASSLVASATSTDTQYF.

Many counts were recorded for this clonotype. The genes are TRBV10-2 and TRBJ1-1; D is unresolved. The germline gives CDR1 WSHSY, CDR2 SAAADI. The V and J ends lost 2 bases and 3 bases respectively, with 7 bases between them. The CDR3 contains 13 residues. CDR3 coding DNA: TGCGCCAGCAGTGAGGACGGACACACTGAAGCTTTCTTT. Translation gives CASSEDGHTEAFF.

This chain joins TRBV12-3 or TRBV12-4 and TRBJ1-2; TRBD1 is a possible D gene (5 bases). CDR3 length equals 13 residues. V was shortened by 3 bases and J by 5 bases, with 10 bases between the two germline ends. The CDR3: CASSFGRGYGYTF. CDR3 bases: TGTGCCAGCAGTTTTGGACGGGGGTATGGCTACACCTTC.

In this sample, this clonotype turned up many times. The J gene is TRBJ1-3, the V gene TRBV10-3, with D perhaps matching TRBD1 (5 bases). The CDR3 runs to 14 residues. Germline CDR1 is ENHRY and CDR2 is SYGVKD. V was pared by 7 bases and J by 4 bases, with 14 bases between. In DNA form, the CDR3 reads TGTGCCATCACCGATGGGACGGCGGGAAACACCATATATTTT. Translating it yields CAITDGTAGNTIYF.

J is TRBJ2-5 and V is TRBV2; D gene uncertain. The CDR3 consists of 11 residues. Trimming cost V 4 bases and J 5 bases, with 5 bases left between them. The germline V gene has CDR1 SNHLY and CDR2 FYNNEI. CDR3 nucleotide sequence: TGTGCCAGCAGTGTACGGGAGACCCAGTACTTC. This codes for CASSVRETQYF.

This clonotype was seen ten or more times. The rearrangement uses TRBV12-3 or TRBV12-4 and TRBJ2-1, with D unresolved. The CDR3 runs to 11 residues. Trimming took off 8 bases at V and 0 bases at J, with 2 bases between the two ends. CDR3 amino acids: CASCSYNEQFF. The CDR3 DNA reads TGTGCCAGCTGCTCCTACAATGAGCAGTTCTTC.

This clonotype was counted only a few times. The chain employs TRBV7-6 and TRBJ2-7; 9 bases fit TRBD1. This CDR3 is 15 amino acids long. V lost 3 bases, J lost 5 bases, and 8 bases stayed unmatched. The germline gives CDR1 SGHVS, CDR2 FNYEAQ. The chain's CDR3 is CASSLDTGTGHEQYF. CDR3 bases: TGTGCCAGCAGCTTGGATACCGGGACAGGGCACGAGCAGTACTTC.

This clonotype was detected only a few times. This chain uses TRBV28 with TRBJ2-1, with D perhaps given as TRBD1 or TRBD2 (7 bases each). Germline V gene lookup returns CDR1 MDHEN and CDR2 SYDVKM. There are 16 residues in the CDR3. Deletions cut 4 bases from V and 6 bases from J, with 19 bases between. CDR3 residues: CASSSPTGTGGNEQFF. CDR3 bases: TGTGCCAGCAGTTCTCCGACAGGGACGGGGGGCAATGAGCAGTTCTTC.

V gene TRBV27 combines with J gene TRBJ2-3, with unresolved D. Germline-derived CDR1 and CDR2 are MNHEY and SMNVEV (reference sequence). Trimming pared 6 bases from V and 2 bases from J, leaving 18 bases between. CDR3 length: 16 residues. CDR3 nucleotides: TGTGCCAGCAGCCAAGTTAGGACCGCGAACACAGATACGCAGTATTTT. It is translated as CASSQVRTANTDTQYF.

This clonotype appeared a few times. The chain combines TRBV28 with TRBJ2-5; TRBD1 is a possible D gene (6 bases). The CDR3 sequence is 12 residues long. Trimming left V 8 bases short and J 5 bases short, with 12 bases between. Germline CDR1 MDHEN, CDR2 SYDVKM. DNA of the CDR3: TGTGCCAGCCAGGGGTCCTCGGAGACCCAGTACTTC. Its protein is CASQGSSETQYF.